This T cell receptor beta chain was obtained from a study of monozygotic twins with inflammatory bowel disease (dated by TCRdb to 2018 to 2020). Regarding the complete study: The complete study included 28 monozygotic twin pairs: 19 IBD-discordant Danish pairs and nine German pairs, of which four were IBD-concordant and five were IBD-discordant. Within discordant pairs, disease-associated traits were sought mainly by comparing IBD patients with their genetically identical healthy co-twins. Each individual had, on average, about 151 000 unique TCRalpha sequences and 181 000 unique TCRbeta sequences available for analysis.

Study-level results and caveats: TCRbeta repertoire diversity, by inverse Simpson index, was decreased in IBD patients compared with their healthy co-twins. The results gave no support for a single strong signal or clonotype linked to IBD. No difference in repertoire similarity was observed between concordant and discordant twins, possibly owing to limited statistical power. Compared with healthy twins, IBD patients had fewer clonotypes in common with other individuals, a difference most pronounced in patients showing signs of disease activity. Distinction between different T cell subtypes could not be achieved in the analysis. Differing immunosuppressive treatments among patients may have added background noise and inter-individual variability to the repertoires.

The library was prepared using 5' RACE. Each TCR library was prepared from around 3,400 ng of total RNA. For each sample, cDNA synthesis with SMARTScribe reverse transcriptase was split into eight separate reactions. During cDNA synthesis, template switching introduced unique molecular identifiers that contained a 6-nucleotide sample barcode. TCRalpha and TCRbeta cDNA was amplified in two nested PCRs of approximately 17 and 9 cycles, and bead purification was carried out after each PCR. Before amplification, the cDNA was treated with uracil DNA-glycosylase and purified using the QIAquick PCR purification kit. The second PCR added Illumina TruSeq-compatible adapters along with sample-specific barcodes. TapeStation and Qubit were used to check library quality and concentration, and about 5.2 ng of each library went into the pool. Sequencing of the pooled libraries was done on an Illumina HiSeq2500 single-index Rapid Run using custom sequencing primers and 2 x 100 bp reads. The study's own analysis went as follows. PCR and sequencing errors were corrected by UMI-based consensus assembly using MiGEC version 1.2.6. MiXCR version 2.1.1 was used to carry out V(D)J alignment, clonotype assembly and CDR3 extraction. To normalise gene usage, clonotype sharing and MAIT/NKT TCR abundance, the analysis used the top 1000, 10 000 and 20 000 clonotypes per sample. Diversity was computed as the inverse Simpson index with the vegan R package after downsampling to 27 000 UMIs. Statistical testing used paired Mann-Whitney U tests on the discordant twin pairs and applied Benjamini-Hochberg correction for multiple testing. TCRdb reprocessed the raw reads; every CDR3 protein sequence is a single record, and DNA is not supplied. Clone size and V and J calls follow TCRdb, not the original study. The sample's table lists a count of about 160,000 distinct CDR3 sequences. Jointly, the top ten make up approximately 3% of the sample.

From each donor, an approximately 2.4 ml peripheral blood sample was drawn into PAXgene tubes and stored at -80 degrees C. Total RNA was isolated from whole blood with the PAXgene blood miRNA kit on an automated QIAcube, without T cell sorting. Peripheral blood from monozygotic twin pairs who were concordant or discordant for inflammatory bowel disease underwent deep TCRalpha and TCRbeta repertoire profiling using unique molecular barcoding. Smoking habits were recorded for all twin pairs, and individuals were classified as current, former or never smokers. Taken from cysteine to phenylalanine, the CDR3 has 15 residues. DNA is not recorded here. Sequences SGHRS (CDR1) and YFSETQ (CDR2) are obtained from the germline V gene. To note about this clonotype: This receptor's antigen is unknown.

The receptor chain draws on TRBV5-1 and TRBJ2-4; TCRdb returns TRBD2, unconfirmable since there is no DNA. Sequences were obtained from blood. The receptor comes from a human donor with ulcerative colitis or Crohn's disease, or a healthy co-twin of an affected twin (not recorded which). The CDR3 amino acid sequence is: CASSFLAGAKNIQYF.